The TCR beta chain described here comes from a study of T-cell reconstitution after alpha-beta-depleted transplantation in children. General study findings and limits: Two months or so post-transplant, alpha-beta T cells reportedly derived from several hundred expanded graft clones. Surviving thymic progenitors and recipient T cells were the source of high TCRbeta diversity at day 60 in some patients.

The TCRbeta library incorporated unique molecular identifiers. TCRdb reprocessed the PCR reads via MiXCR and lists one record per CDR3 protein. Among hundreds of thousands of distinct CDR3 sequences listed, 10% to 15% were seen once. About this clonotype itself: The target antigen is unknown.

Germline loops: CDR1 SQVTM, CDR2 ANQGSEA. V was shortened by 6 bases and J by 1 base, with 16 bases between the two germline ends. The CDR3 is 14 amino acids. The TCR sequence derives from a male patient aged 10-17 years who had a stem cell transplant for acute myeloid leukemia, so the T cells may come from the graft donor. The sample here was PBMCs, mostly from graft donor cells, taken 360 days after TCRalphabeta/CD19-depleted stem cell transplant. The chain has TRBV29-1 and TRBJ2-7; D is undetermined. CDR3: CSVSGRLGSYEQYF. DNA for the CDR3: TGCAGCGTCTCTGGTAGGTTGGGTTCCTACGAGCAGTACTTC.